This T cell receptor (beta chain) is from a study of PD-L1 blockade in urothelial cancer. Overall study context: The patients first took atezolizumab in 2014, receiving 1,200 mg intravenously every 3 weeks.

The V gene end was trimmed by 1 base and the J gene end by 6 bases; junction bases not matched to a gene: 8. CDR1 LNHDA and CDR2 SQIVND come from the germline V gene (reference sequence). This CDR3 region has 15 residues. Using immunoSEQ multiplex PCR, the repertoire was profiled, and TCRdb retains in-frame clones only, with some absent. The table has about 100,000 clones, about nine tenths seen once; the top ten hold 0.92%. The input for sequencing was PBMCs, taken around atezolizumab (anti-PD-L1) treatment. The TCR originated in a woman older than 75 with urothelial cancer. The V gene is TRBV19, the J gene TRBJ2-7; 8 positions agree with TRBD2. CDR3 nucleotide sequence: TGTGCCAGTAGTATAGGAGGGACTAGTCGTCGCGAGCAGTACTTC. Its protein product is CASSIGGTSRREQYF. Combining the CDR3 with reference TRBV19 and TRBJ2-7 gives the whole variable domain DGGITQSPKYLFRKEGQNVTLSCEQNLNHDAMYWYRQDPGQGLRLIYYSQIVNDFQKGDIAEGYSVSREKKESFPLTVTSAQKNPTAFYLCASSIGGTSRREQYFGPGTRLTVT.